This is a list of T cell receptor beta chains from one sample in a study of regulatory T cells in long-lasting Graves disease. From the multiplex PCR reads, TCRdb called clonotypes with MiXCR, one entry per CDR3 protein. Counted here are roughly 510,000 distinct CDR3 sequences, 16% occurring once; the ten biggest clones make up around 13%. These data are also associated with another study on T cells in Graves' hyperthyroidism and ophthalmopathy.

Sample: peripheral blood mononuclear cells (PBMCs), taken at new diagnosis, from a patient treated with antithyroid drugs. The receptors originated from a man between 18 and 29 years old with Graves disease. Each CDR3 is given with its conserved first and last residue. Fields, in order: D gene, J gene, V gene, clone size, CDR3 protein, CDR3 DNA. A D gene is named only where the DNA matches it firmly. Only some rows state a clone size, as once, few, many or a class for expanded clones.

d_call: -; j_call: TRBJ2-4; v_call: TRBV9; clone_size: -; cdr3_aa: CASSVVGPDLAKNIQYF; cdr3_nt: TGTGCCAGCAGCGTAGTAGGGCCAGACTTAGCCAAAAACATTCAGTACTTC
d_call: -; j_call: TRBJ2-1; v_call: TRBV2; clone_size: many; cdr3_aa: CASSDGPSYNEQFF; cdr3_nt: TGTGCCAGCAGTGATGGACCTTCCTACAATGAGCAGTTCTTC
d_call: TRBD2; j_call: TRBJ2-2; v_call: TRBV28; clone_size: many; cdr3_aa: CASRPPGTSPNTGELFF; cdr3_nt: TGTGCCAGCAGACCTCCCGGGACTAGCCCGAACACCGGGGAGCTGTTTTTT
d_call: -; j_call: TRBJ2-1; v_call: TRBV3-1; clone_size: many; cdr3_aa: CASSHLISYNEQFF; cdr3_nt: TGTGCCAGCAGCCACCTAATTTCTTACAATGAGCAGTTCTTC
d_call: TRBD1; j_call: TRBJ2-1; v_call: TRBV30; clone_size: many; cdr3_aa: CAWSGTGYNEQFF; cdr3_nt: TGTGCCTGGAGTGGGACAGGGTACAATGAGCAGTTCTTC
d_call: TRBD1; j_call: TRBJ1-2; v_call: TRBV7-3; clone_size: many; cdr3_aa: CASSFQPGQKYTNYGYTF; cdr3_nt: TGTGCCAGCAGCTTCCAACCGGGACAGAAATATACTAACTATGGCTACACCTTC
d_call: -; j_call: TRBJ2-5; v_call: TRBV3-1; clone_size: -; cdr3_aa: CASSQDQLRSQETQYF; cdr3_nt: TGTGCCAGCAGCCAAGATCAGTTACGGTCCCAAGAGACCCAGTACTTC
d_call: -; j_call: TRBJ2-7; v_call: TRBV7-2; clone_size: -; cdr3_aa: CASSLVTGRTYKQYF; cdr3_nt: TGTGCCAGCAGCTTAGTTACAGGGCGAACCTACAAGCAGTACTTC
d_call: -; j_call: TRBJ2-3; v_call: TRBV6-2/TRBV6-3; clone_size: many; cdr3_aa: CASSYGAASTDTQYF; cdr3_nt: TGTGCCAGCAGTTACGGGGCAGCCTCCACAGATACGCAGTATTTT
d_call: -; j_call: TRBJ2-3; v_call: TRBV7-3; clone_size: -; cdr3_aa: CASSLRGQGTDTQYF; cdr3_nt: TGTGCCAGCAGCTTAAGGGGCCAGGGCACAGATACGCAGTATTTT
d_call: TRBD2; j_call: TRBJ2-5; v_call: TRBV29-1; clone_size: -; cdr3_aa: CSVLPGGLQETQYF; cdr3_nt: TGCAGCGTATTGCCGGGGGGGCTGCAAGAGACCCAGTACTTC
d_call: TRBD2; j_call: TRBJ2-2; v_call: TRBV4-2; clone_size: -; cdr3_aa: CASSHLADGELFF; cdr3_nt: TGTGCCAGCAGCCACCTAGCGGACGGGGAGCTGTTTTTT
d_call: -; j_call: TRBJ2-7; v_call: TRBV19; clone_size: -; cdr3_aa: CASSTRLGQAYEQYF; cdr3_nt: TGTGCCAGTAGTACCCGCCTGGGACAAGCTTATGAGCAGTACTTC
d_call: TRBD1; j_call: TRBJ1-1; v_call: TRBV30; clone_size: -; cdr3_aa: CAWLPGTGSTEAFF; cdr3_nt: TGTGCCTGGCTCCCGGGGACAGGGTCTACTGAAGCTTTCTTT
d_call: -; j_call: TRBJ2-3; v_call: TRBV11-2; clone_size: many; cdr3_aa: CASSLPPREPDTQYF; cdr3_nt: TGTGCCAGCAGCTTACCCCCCAGGGAACCAGATACGCAGTATTTT
d_call: TRBD2; j_call: TRBJ2-1; v_call: TRBV20-1; clone_size: -; cdr3_aa: CSARDRSSGRNYNEQFF; cdr3_nt: TGCAGTGCTAGAGATAGGTCTAGCGGGAGGAACTACAATGAGCAGTTCTTC
d_call: TRBD1; j_call: TRBJ1-4; v_call: TRBV3-1; clone_size: many; cdr3_aa: CASSQPLTGTAEKLFF; cdr3_nt: TGTGCCAGCAGCCAACCGTTGACAGGGACGGCCGAAAAACTGTTTTTT
d_call: -; j_call: TRBJ2-5; v_call: TRBV29-1; clone_size: many; cdr3_aa: CSVDSLVGETQYF; cdr3_nt: TGCAGCGTTGATAGCCTAGTAGGGGAGACCCAGTACTTC
d_call: -; j_call: TRBJ2-2; v_call: TRBV7-8; clone_size: few; cdr3_aa: CASSSPQGNTGELFF; cdr3_nt: TGTGCCAGCAGCTCCCCGCAGGGTAACACCGGGGAGCTGTTTTTT
d_call: TRBD2; j_call: TRBJ2-7; v_call: TRBV2; clone_size: many; cdr3_aa: CASKASGTYEQYF; cdr3_nt: TGTGCCAGCAAGGCTAGCGGTACCTACGAGCAGTACTTC
d_call: TRBD1; j_call: TRBJ2-2; v_call: TRBV3-1; clone_size: many; cdr3_aa: CASSHGNRGRRYTGELFF; cdr3_nt: TGTGCCAGCAGCCATGGTAACAGGGGGCGGCGATACACCGGGGAGCTGTTTTTT
d_call: TRBD1; j_call: TRBJ1-2; v_call: TRBV27; clone_size: many; cdr3_aa: CASRRQGQGGYGYTF; cdr3_nt: TGTGCCAGCAGGCGACAGGGCCAGGGGGGGTATGGCTACACCTTC
d_call: TRBD2; j_call: TRBJ2-5; v_call: TRBV28; clone_size: many; cdr3_aa: CASRKGLAGVKETQYF; cdr3_nt: TGTGCCAGCAGGAAGGGACTAGCGGGAGTTAAGGAGACCCAGTACTTC
d_call: TRBD2; j_call: TRBJ2-1; v_call: TRBV27; clone_size: many; cdr3_aa: CASSPLAGGSNEQFF; cdr3_nt: TGTGCCAGCAGTCCACTAGCGGGAGGGTCTAATGAGCAGTTCTTC
d_call: TRBD2; j_call: TRBJ2-2; v_call: TRBV6-1; clone_size: few; cdr3_aa: CASRTASGNTGELFF; cdr3_nt: TGTGCCAGCAGAACGGCTAGCGGAAACACCGGGGAGCTGTTTTTT
d_call: -; j_call: TRBJ1-6; v_call: TRBV11-3; clone_size: few; cdr3_aa: CASSLNTQAPLHF; cdr3_nt: TGTGCCAGCAGCTTAAATACCCAGGCACCCCTCCACTTT
d_call: -; j_call: TRBJ2-7; v_call: TRBV7-8; clone_size: few; cdr3_aa: CASSLEEGRTYEQYF; cdr3_nt: TGTGCCAGCAGCTTAGAGGAGGGCCGGACCTACGAGCAGTACTTC
d_call: TRBD2; j_call: TRBJ2-7; v_call: TRBV12-3/TRBV12-4; clone_size: many; cdr3_aa: CASSSSGRASYEQYF; cdr3_nt: TGTGCCAGCAGCTCTAGCGGGAGGGCCTCCTACGAGCAGTACTTC
d_call: -; j_call: TRBJ1-4; v_call: TRBV20-1; clone_size: -; cdr3_aa: CSVPRSGVVFTNEKLFF; cdr3_nt: TGCAGTGTTCCACGGTCGGGGGTAGTGTTTACTAATGAAAAACTGTTTTTT
d_call: -; j_call: TRBJ1-1; v_call: TRBV2; clone_size: many; cdr3_aa: CASIEGVGTEAFF; cdr3_nt: TGTGCCAGCATTGAGGGTGTTGGCACTGAAGCTTTCTTT
d_call: TRBD2; j_call: TRBJ2-1; v_call: TRBV7-3; clone_size: -; cdr3_aa: CASSQGLAGAGNEQFF; cdr3_nt: TGTGCCAGCAGCCAAGGACTAGCGGGAGCCGGCAATGAGCAGTTCTTC
d_call: -; j_call: TRBJ1-4; v_call: TRBV18; clone_size: -; cdr3_aa: CASSRSLATNEKLFF; cdr3_nt: TGTGCCAGCTCACGGTCGCTTGCCACTAATGAAAAACTGTTTTTT
d_call: -; j_call: TRBJ2-7; v_call: TRBV5-1; clone_size: many; cdr3_aa: CASSLGDQGGGRDQYF; cdr3_nt: TGCGCCAGCAGCTTGGGGGACCAAGGAGGTGGACGAGACCAGTACTTC
d_call: -; j_call: TRBJ2-7; v_call: TRBV12-3/TRBV12-4; clone_size: many; cdr3_aa: CASSLPGGGGEQYF; cdr3_nt: TGTGCCAGCAGTTTGCCAGGAGGAGGCGGCGAGCAGTACTTC
d_call: TRBD2; j_call: TRBJ2-1; v_call: TRBV13; clone_size: -; cdr3_aa: CASSLRYAGGQNEQFF; cdr3_nt: TGTGCCAGCAGCTTACGATACGCGGGAGGGCAAAATGAGCAGTTCTTC
d_call: -; j_call: TRBJ2-3; v_call: TRBV18; clone_size: few; cdr3_aa: CASSRGPGGTDTQYF; cdr3_nt: TGTGCCAGCTCCCGGGGCCCTGGGGGCACAGATACGCAGTATTTT
d_call: -; j_call: TRBJ1-5; v_call: TRBV10-3; clone_size: few; cdr3_aa: CAISAGLGQPQHF; cdr3_nt: TGTGCCATCAGTGCGGGATTGGGTCAGCCCCAGCATTTT
d_call: -; j_call: TRBJ1-5; v_call: TRBV2; clone_size: many; cdr3_aa: CASRYMGNQPQHF; cdr3_nt: TGTGCCAGCAGGTACATGGGCAATCAGCCCCAGCATTTT
d_call: -; j_call: TRBJ2-7; v_call: TRBV4-1; clone_size: few; cdr3_aa: CASSQGAKGGSYEQYF; cdr3_nt: TGCGCCAGCAGCCAAGGAGCAAAAGGGGGTTCCTACGAGCAGTACTTC